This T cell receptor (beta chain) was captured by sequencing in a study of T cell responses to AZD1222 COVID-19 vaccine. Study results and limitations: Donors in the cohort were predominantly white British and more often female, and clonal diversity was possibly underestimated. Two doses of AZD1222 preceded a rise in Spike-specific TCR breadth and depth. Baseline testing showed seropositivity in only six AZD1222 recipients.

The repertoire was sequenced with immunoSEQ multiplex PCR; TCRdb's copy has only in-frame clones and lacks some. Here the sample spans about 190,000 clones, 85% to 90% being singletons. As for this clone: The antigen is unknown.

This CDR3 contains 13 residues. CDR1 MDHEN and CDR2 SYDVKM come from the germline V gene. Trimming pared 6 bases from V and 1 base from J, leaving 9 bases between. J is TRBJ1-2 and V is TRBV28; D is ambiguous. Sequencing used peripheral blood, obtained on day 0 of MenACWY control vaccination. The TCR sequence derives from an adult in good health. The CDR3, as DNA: TGTGCCAGCAGAACCGGGCTTAACTATGGCTACACCTTC. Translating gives CASRTGLNYGYTF.